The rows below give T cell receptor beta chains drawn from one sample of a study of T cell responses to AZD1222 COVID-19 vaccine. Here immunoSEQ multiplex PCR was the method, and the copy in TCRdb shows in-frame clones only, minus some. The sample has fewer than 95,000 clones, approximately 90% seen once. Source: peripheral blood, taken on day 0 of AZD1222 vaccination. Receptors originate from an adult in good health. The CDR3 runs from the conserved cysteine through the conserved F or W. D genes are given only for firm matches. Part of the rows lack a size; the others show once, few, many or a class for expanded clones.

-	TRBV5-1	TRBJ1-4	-	CASSSQISQGGEKLFF	TGCGCCAGCAGCTCACAAATTTCACAGGGAGGGGAAAAACTGTTTTTT
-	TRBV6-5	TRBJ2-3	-	CASRSTGRLTDTQYF	TGTGCCAGCAGATCCACAGGGAGACTTACAGATACGCAGTATTTT
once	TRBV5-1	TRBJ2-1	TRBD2	CASSITSGVLAGGVLREQFF	TGCGCCAGCAGCATTACTTCTGGGGTTTTAGCGGGAGGGGTTCTTAGGGAGCAGTTCTTC
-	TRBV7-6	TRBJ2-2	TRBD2	CASSFRAGYIGELFF	TGTGCCAGCAGCTTTCGAGCGGGGTATATCGGGGAGCTGTTTTTT
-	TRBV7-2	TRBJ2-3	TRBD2	CASSLLPSGSTTDTQYF	TGTGCCAGCAGCTTATTGCCTAGCGGGAGTACGACAGATACGCAGTATTTT
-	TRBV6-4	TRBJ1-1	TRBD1	CASSEGQGFEAFF	TGTGCCAGCAGCGAGGGACAGGGCTTTGAAGCTTTCTTT
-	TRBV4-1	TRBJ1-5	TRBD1	CASSRGDSPGEEPQHF	TGCGCCAGCAGCCGTGGGGACAGCCCAGGAGAGGAGCCCCAGCATTTT
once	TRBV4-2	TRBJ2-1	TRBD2	CASSQDPAGYNEQFF	TGTGCCAGCAGCCAAGATCCAGCGGGGTACAATGAGCAGTTCTTC
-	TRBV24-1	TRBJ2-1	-	CATRDPAYNEQFF	TGTGCCACCAGGGACCCTGCCTACAATGAGCAGTTCTTC
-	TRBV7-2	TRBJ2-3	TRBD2	CASSLIFLAGGSTDTQYF	TGTGCCAGCAGCTTAATTTTTTTGGCGGGAGGGAGCACAGATACGCAGTATTTT
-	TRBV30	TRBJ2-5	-	CAWSAIPQETQYF	TGTGCCTGGAGCGCGATACCCCAAGAGACCCAGTACTTC
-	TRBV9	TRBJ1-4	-	CASSLGVLNEKLFF	TGTGCCAGCAGCCTCGGGGTTTTGAATGAAAAACTGTTTTTT
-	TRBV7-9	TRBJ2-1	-	CASSWGDEQFF	TGTGCCAGCAGCTGGGGGGATGAGCAGTTCTTC
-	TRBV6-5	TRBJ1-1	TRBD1	CASRDRGQQGTEAFF	TGTGCCAGCCGGGACAGGGGGCAACAGGGCACTGAAGCTTTCTTT
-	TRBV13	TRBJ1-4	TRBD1	CASSSSGTVNEKLFF	TGTGCCAGCAGCTCCTCCGGGACAGTTAATGAAAAACTGTTTTTT
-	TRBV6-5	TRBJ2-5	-	CASSSTDRETQYF	TGTGCCAGCAGTTCGACAGATCGGGAGACCCAGTACTTC
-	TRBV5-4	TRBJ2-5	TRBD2	CASSPGGTSKETQYF	TGTGCCAGCAGCCCCGGGGGGACTAGTAAGGAGACCCAGTACTTC
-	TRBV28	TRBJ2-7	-	CASSPSTLQQYF	TGTGCCAGCAGTCCCTCGACCCTCCAGCAGTACTTC
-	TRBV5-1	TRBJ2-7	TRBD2	CASSLAGPGRKQYF	TGCGCCAGCAGCTTGGCCGGTCCCGGGAGGAAGCAGTACTTC
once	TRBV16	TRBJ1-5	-	CASSHSGGNQPQHF	TGTGCCAGCAGCCATTCGGGCGGCAATCAGCCCCAGCATTTT
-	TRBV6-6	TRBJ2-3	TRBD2	CASTKTSGSSDTQYF	TGTGCCAGCACCAAGACTAGCGGGAGTTCAGATACGCAGTATTTT
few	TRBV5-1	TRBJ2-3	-	CASSLITSSTDTQYF	TGCGCCAGCAGCCTAATAACTTCAAGCACAGATACGCAGTATTTT
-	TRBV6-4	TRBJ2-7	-	CASSEGTDSYEQYF	TGTGCCAGCAGTGAAGGGACGGACTCCTACGAGCAGTACTTC
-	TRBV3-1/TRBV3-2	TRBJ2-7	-	CASSHRGVPYEQYF	TGTGCCAGCAGCCACCGGGGTGTCCCCTACGAGCAGTACTTC
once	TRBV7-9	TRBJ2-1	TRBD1	CASSFLDRVKDNEQFF	TGTGCCAGCAGCTTCCTTGACAGGGTTAAGGACAATGAGCAGTTCTTC
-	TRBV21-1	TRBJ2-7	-	CASSDETDTYEQYF	TGTGCCAGCAGCGACGAGACAGACACCTACGAGCAGTACTTC
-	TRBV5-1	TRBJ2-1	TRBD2	CASSFGTSGRAVNEQFF	TGCGCCAGCAGCTTCGGGACTAGCGGGAGGGCCGTCAATGAGCAGTTCTTC
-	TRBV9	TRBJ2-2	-	CASSERTNTGELFF	TGTGCCAGCAGCGAACGGACCAACACCGGGGAGCTGTTTTTT
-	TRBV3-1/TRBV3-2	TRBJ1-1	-	CASSQAGRPEAFF	TGTGCCAGCAGCCAAGCAGGGAGGCCTGAAGCTTTCTTT
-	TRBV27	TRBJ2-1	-	CASRARYNEQFF	TGTGCCAGCAGGGCCCGTTACAATGAGCAGTTCTTC
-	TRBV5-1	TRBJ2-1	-	CASSLGALHSYNEQFF	TGCGCCAGCAGCTTGGGAGCGCTACACTCCTACAATGAGCAGTTCTTC
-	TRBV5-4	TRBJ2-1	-	CASSSRQDNEQFF	TGTGCCAGCAGCTCCAGACAGGACAATGAGCAGTTCTTC
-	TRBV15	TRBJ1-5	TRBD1	CATSGRQIGQGEKANQPQHF	TGTGCCACCAGCGGCCGCCAGATTGGACAGGGAGAGAAAGCCAATCAGCCCCAGCATTTT
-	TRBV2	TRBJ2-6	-	CASTRGRSSGANVLTF	TGTGCCAGCACCAGGGGCCGGAGCTCTGGGGCCAACGTCCTGACTTTC
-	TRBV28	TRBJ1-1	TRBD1	CASSFGGTGKTEAFF	TGTGCCAGCAGTTTCGGCGGGACAGGAAAAACTGAAGCTTTCTTT
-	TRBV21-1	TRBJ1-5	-	CASSRHTRDSNQPQHF	TGTGCCAGCAGCCGCCATACTCGGGATAGCAATCAGCCCCAGCATTTT